This T cell receptor beta chain is from a study of blood T cell repertoires in COVID-19. Study context: Some COVID-19 samples were acute and others convalescent; all came from the United States, Italy and Spain.

The protocol was immunoSEQ multiplex PCR, while the TCRdb copy is restricted to in-frame clones and leaves out a portion. The sample holds fewer than 80,000 clones, 73% seen once. This CDR3 is built from 13 residues. The germline V gene has CDR1 SQVTM and CDR2 ANQGSEA. V gave up 4 bases and J gave up 0 bases, with 10 bases separating them. Sequencing input: peripheral blood. The chain couples TRBV29-1 to TRBJ2-7; D is perhaps TRBD2 (5 bases). This sequence was found in a man aged 60-69 years with acute or convalescent COVID-19. CDR3 bases: TGCAGCGTTGGAGGGTCGCGCTCCTACGAGCAGTACTTC. Amino acid sequence: CSVGGSRSYEQYF.